The T cell receptor beta chain described here comes from a study of T-cell reconstitution after alpha-beta-depleted transplantation in children. Study outcomes and limitations: At the one-year point after transplant, T-cell counts and TCRbeta diversity were found to come mostly from T cells that had been newly produced. From surviving recipient T cells and thymic progenitors came the high day-60 TCRbeta diversity observed in some patients. As was reported, about two months after transplant, alpha-beta T cells came from several hundred expanded graft clones.

In its sample, this clonotype was seen a few times. The antigen remains unidentified. Unique molecular identifiers were incorporated when the TCRbeta library was constructed. TCRdb used MiXCR to reprocess the PCR reads, holding one entry per CDR3 protein. The data hold more than 90,000 distinct CDR3 sequences, with 10% observed a single time. The CDR3 extends over 12 amino acids. Trimming removed 3 bases from V and 4 bases from J, with 7 bases in between. The V and J genes are TRBV12-3 or TRBV12-4 and TRBJ2-7; TRBD1 might be the D (6 bases). This specimen consisted of PBMCs, obtained before TCRalphabeta/CD19-depleted stem cell transplant. The sequence was collected from a boy aged 2 to 10 with acute lymphoblastic leukemia, due to receive a stem cell transplant. CDR3 sequence: CASSFGTYEQYF. The DNA for the CDR3 is TGTGCCAGCAGTTTTGGGACATACGAGCAGTACTTC.